This record covers a single T cell receptor beta chain. This CDR3 has 16 amino acids. Germline lookup yields CDR1 SGHTA and CDR2 FQGNSA. With 5 bases clipped from V and 5 bases from J, the junction kept 11 bases outside the gene matches. This specimen comes from a study of blood T cell repertoires in COVID-19. About the research overall: The study drew acute and convalescent COVID-19 samples from the United States, Italy and Spain. Nucleic acid was either cDNA or gDNA, and it came from T cells, B-cell-depleted T cells, or PBMCs.

Study processing details: Amplification with reference gene primers provided the estimates of nucleated cell counts. Sequencing used immunoSEQ multiplex PCR; TCRdb keeps in-frame clones, though not all of them. V and J calls and clone size are as listed in that table; D and trimming were resolved from the DNA. The sample lists some 75,000 clones, roughly 90% occurring once. The TCR sequence derives from a man between 60 and 70 years old with acute or convalescent COVID-19. Sequences were obtained from peripheral blood. The gene calls are TRBV7-2 and TRBJ2-3; 9 nucleotides line up with TRBD2. The CDR3 bases are TGTGCCAGCAGCGACAAAGCGGGGGGCGGGGGAGATACGCAGTATTTT. Its protein is CASSDKAGGGGDTQYF.